A single sample is the source of the 26 T cell receptor beta chains below, sequenced in a study of CDR3 diversity in severe acne. TCRdb re-derived calls from the PCR reads in MiXCR, one entry per CDR3 protein. Of around 94,000 distinct CDR3 sequences listed, around 53% are singletons. Sequencing was performed on blood. Receptors originate from a male donor with acne.

This clonotype was observed many times. This sequence joins TRBV7-2 and TRBJ2-7, with 13 bases matching TRBD2. Germline CDR1 is SGHTA and CDR2 is FQGNSA. CDR3 length: 14 amino acids. Trimming removed 4 bases from V and 6 bases from J; junction bases left unmatched: 3. CDR3 region: CASSSTSGGLEQYF. The CDR3 nucleotides are TGTGCCAGCAGCTCGACTAGCGGGGGGCTCGAGCAGTACTTC.

V is TRBV20-1 and J is TRBJ1-4, with a tentative D call TRBD1 (6 bases). Per germline, CDR1 DFQATT and CDR2 SNEGSKA (reference sequence). The germline V and J ends were trimmed by 6 bases and 8 bases, with 31 bases remaining between them. The CDR3 loop spans 18 amino acids. The chain's CDR3 is CSAPDRTYEQGMSEKLFF. CDR3 nucleotides: TGCAGTGCACCGGACAGAACCTACGAGCAGGGGATGAGCGAAAAACTGTTTTTT.

DNA for the CDR3: TGTGCCAGCAGCCCCGCGTCCGGGACACTTTCCTACGAGCAGTACTTC. Residues: CASSPASGTLSYEQYF. The chain joins TRBV7-8 to TRBJ2-7; D is possibly TRBD1 (6 bases). The germline gives CDR1 SGHVS, CDR2 FQNEAQ. The CDR3 is 16 amino acids. Trimming shortened V by 5 bases and J by 1 base, and 18 bases separated the two germline ends.

V and J are TRBV24-1 and TRBJ1-2, with D unclear. Germline V gene sequence: CDR1 KGHDR, CDR2 SFDVKD. The CDR3 extends over 16 amino acids. V gave up 9 bases and J gave up 0 bases, with 19 bases separating them. This chain's CDR3 is CATSGDYALANYGYTF. The CDR3, as DNA: TGTGCCACCTCCGGAGATTACGCCTTGGCTAACTATGGCTACACCTTC.

This chain uses TRBV10-3 with TRBJ1-2; possibly TRBD1 for D (6 bases). Germline V lookup: CDR1 ENHRY, CDR2 SYGVKD. This CDR3 contains 11 residues. Between the trimmed V and J ends, which lost 6 bases and 10 bases, there was a span of 12 bases. The CDR3 nucleotides read TGTGCCATCAGCGGACAGTCCGACTACACCTTC. Amino acids: CAISGQSDYTF.

This clonotype was seen at least ten times. This chain connects TRBV25-1 to TRBJ2-7, with no clear D. Trimming removed 2 bases at V and 4 bases at J, with 3 bases between. The CDR3 totals 11 residues. Germline loops: CDR1 MGHDK, CDR2 SYGVNS. CDR3 nucleotide sequence: TGTGCCAGCAGTGAAGGGTACGAGCAGTACTTC. This encodes CASSEGYEQYF.

The CDR3 here is CASSLTGFAGANVLTF. In nucleotides, the CDR3 is TGTGCCAGCAGTTTAACAGGGTTTGCTGGGGCCAACGTCCTGACTTTC. V and J are TRBV7-9 and TRBJ2-6, with D possibly TRBD1 on 6 matching bases. The length of the CDR3 is 16 residues. Trimming took off 6 bases at V and 2 bases at J, with 14 bases between the two ends. CDR1 and CDR2 from the germline V gene are SEHNR and FQNEAQ (reference sequence).

This clonotype has only a few counts. The chain couples TRBV29-1 to TRBJ1-1, with TRBD1 matching over 7 bases. The CDR3 runs 13 residues. V shed 7 bases and J 2 bases; nucleotides not matched to a gene: 7. Germline V gene data show CDR1 as SQVTM and CDR2 as ANQGSEA. The CDR3 nucleotides read TGCAGCGCCGCCAGACAGGGAAACACTGAAGCTTTCTTT. Amino acids: CSAARQGNTEAFF.

This clonotype was seen a handful of times. V is TRBV29-1 and J is TRBJ2-7; D ambiguous. This CDR3 spans 13 amino acids. V lost 6 bases, J lost 4 bases, and 16 bases lay in between. Germline CDR1 is SQVTM and CDR2 is ANQGSEA. CDR3 region: CSVQSPPLYEQYF. The CDR3 bases are TGCAGCGTCCAATCCCCACCCCTGTACGAGCAGTACTTC.

V usage is TRBV10-3 and J usage is TRBJ2-3, with TRBD1 as a possible D gene (6 bases). Trimming stripped 7 bases from V and 4 bases from J, with 21 bases between. Germline lookup yields CDR1 ENHRY and CDR2 SYGVKD. This CDR3 is built from 16 residues. The chain's CDR3 is CAITSGDYEGADTQYF. The DNA of the CDR3 is TGTGCCATCACTTCGGGCGACTACGAGGGGGCAGATACGCAGTATTTT.

The rearrangement uses TRBV9 and TRBJ1-2; 7 bases map to TRBD1. Trimming took 2 bases from V and 1 from J; bases not matched to a gene: 8. The V gene's germline CDR1 is SGDLS and CDR2 YYNGEE. This CDR3 contains 16 residues. The CDR3 reads CASSVDREGFNYGYTF. The CDR3 DNA reads as TGTGCCAGCAGCGTCGACAGGGAGGGATTTAACTATGGCTACACCTTC.

The V call is TRBV7-2, the J call TRBJ2-4; 12 bases match TRBD2. The trim removed 5 bases at V and 8 bases at J, leaving 19 bases unmatched. Germline CDR1 is SGHTA and CDR2 is FQGNSA. This CDR3 is built from 19 residues. CDR3 region: CASSPASLAGGTGAHIQYF. For the CDR3, the DNA is TGTGCCAGCAGCCCCGCTTCACTAGCGGGAGGCACCGGGGCACACATTCAGTACTTC.

This clonotype was seen only once. V is TRBV19 and J is TRBJ2-7; 9 positions agree with TRBD1. The germline gives CDR1 LNHDA, CDR2 SQIVND (reference sequence). With V trimmed by 8 bases and J by 4 bases, 3 bases remained unmatched. The CDR3 runs 12 residues. The CDR3 region is CASAQGAYEQYV. CDR3 coding DNA: TGTGCCAGTGCACAGGGGGCGTACGAGCAGTACGTC.

With regard to this clonotype: This may stem from a read error, because a much larger clone lies one nucleotide away. J is TRBJ1-5 and V is TRBV20-1; D gene uncertain. The CDR3 runs to 16 residues. CDR1 is DFQATT and CDR2 is SNEGSKA in the germline V gene (reference sequence). This CDR3 reads CSASSGRWYSNRPQHF. CDR3 coding DNA: TGCAGTGCTAGCAGTGGCAGGTGGTATAGCAATCGGCCCCAGCATTTT.

The V and J genes are TRBV7-9 and TRBJ1-1; D not resolved. V lost 5 bases and J 0 bases, leaving 10 bases between the germline ends. The germline gives CDR1 SEHNR, CDR2 FQNEAQ (reference sequence). The CDR3 is 14 residues long. CDR3 protein: CASSPPLVNTEAFF. DNA of the CDR3: TGTGCCAGCAGCCCGCCTTTGGTGAACACTGAAGCTTTCTTT.

This clonotype was seen a few times. The chain carries TRBV7-9 and TRBJ2-5; 10 bases agree with TRBD2. With V trimmed by 5 bases and J by 3 bases, 9 bases remained unmatched. From germline, CDR1 is SEHNR and CDR2 FQNEAQ (reference sequence). CDR3 length: 16 amino acids. The CDR3 loop is CASSRSGRAREETQYF. In nucleotides, the CDR3 is TGTGCCAGCAGCCGCAGCGGGAGGGCCCGGGAAGAGACCCAGTACTTC. The full variable domain, its missing parts supplied by reference TRBV7-9 and TRBJ2-5, is DTGVSQNPRHKITKRGQNVTFRCDPISEHNRLYWYRQTLGQGPEFLTYFQNEAQLEKSRLLSDRFSAERPKGSFSTLEIQRTEQGDSAMYLCASSRSGRAREETQYFGPGTRLLVL.

As for this clonotype: This may come from a read error, since a much larger clone is one base off. The chain employs TRBV6-5 and TRBJ1-2, with D perhaps TRBD1 (6 bases). The CDR3 contains 13 residues. The germline V gene encodes CDR1 MNHEY and CDR2 SVGAGI. The CDR3 protein is CASGQTGNCGYTF. The CDR3 region has the DNA TGTGCCAGCGGGCAAACAGGGAACTGTGGCTACACCTTC.

The rearrangement links TRBV27 to TRBJ1-1; D is possibly TRBD1 (6 bases). V lost 6 bases and J 2 bases, leaving 16 bases between the germline ends. The CDR3 length is 15 residues. CDR1 MNHEY and CDR2 SMNVEV come from the germline V gene (reference sequence). DNA of the CDR3: TGTGCCAGCAGATACACAGGGACGGGAAACACTGAAGCTTTCTTT. Translation gives CASRYTGTGNTEAFF.

The chain has TRBV7-2 and TRBJ2-7; possible D gene TRBD2, 5 bases. This CDR3 spans 16 amino acids. Germline CDR1 SGHTA, CDR2 FQGNSA. Trimming removed 5 bases from V and 0 bases from J, with 17 bases in between. CDR3 region: CASSPSFGGSSYEQYF. The CDR3 nucleotides are TGTGCCAGCAGCCCTAGCTTTGGCGGTAGCTCCTACGAGCAGTACTTC.

In the case of this clonotype: A much larger clone differs by one base, so this may be a read error. V usage is TRBV7-2 and J usage is TRBJ2-7; TRBD2 agrees at 7 bases. V lost 5 bases, J lost 7 bases, and 17 bases stayed unmatched. There are 16 residues in the CDR3. Germline CDR1 is SGHTA and CDR2 is FQGNSA. In nucleotides, the CDR3 is TGTGCCAGCAGCCCCACATTCGGACTAGTTGACAATGAGCAGTACTTC. Its protein product is CASSPTFGLVDNEQYF.

The chain combines TRBV10-3 with TRBJ2-7; TRBD1 agrees at 7 bases. Germline assignment: CDR1 ENHRY and CDR2 SYGVKD. The CDR3 has 13 amino acids. After removal of 8 bases from V and 4 bases from J, the junction contained 8 bases not matched to a gene. The CDR3 loop is CAIRDQGEYEQYF. CDR3 nucleotide sequence: TGTGCCATCCGGGACCAGGGGGAATACGAGCAGTACTTC.

The gene calls are TRBV2 and TRBJ2-5, with 7 bases matching TRBD2. Unmatched junction bases numbered 6, after V lost 6 bases and J lost 5 bases. CDR1 is SNHLY, CDR2 FYNNEI, per germline. The length of the CDR3 is 13 residues. This CDR3 is CASSYGGKETQYF. The DNA of the CDR3 is TGTGCCAGCAGCTACGGGGGGAAGGAGACCCAGTACTTC.

This clonotype is medium-sized in the sample. The chain combines TRBV20-1 with TRBJ2-1; D unclear. Trimming removed 5 bases at V and 0 bases at J, with 17 bases between. The germline gives CDR1 DFQATT, CDR2 SNEGSKA (reference sequence). CDR3 length equals 16 residues. For the CDR3, the DNA is TGCAGTGCTGGAAGTAGCAGCGCAAGCTCCTACAATGAGCAGTTCTTC. As protein: CSAGSSSASSYNEQFF.

This clonotype was seen many times. The chain employs TRBV20-1 and TRBJ2-7; 13 bases map to TRBD2. V was pared by 0 bases and J by 4 bases, with 12 bases of the junction left unmatched. Germline-derived CDR1 and CDR2 are DFQATT and SNEGSKA (reference sequence). This CDR3 is built from 18 residues. The CDR3 DNA reads as TGCAGTGCTAGAGATTCCCAAACTAGCGGGAGGGGCGTATACGAGCAGTACTTC. This translates into CSARDSQTSGRGVYEQYF.

As for this clonotype: A single base separates this from a much larger clone, so it may be a read error. The V call is TRBV10-3, the J call TRBJ2-3; 10 bases are shared with TRBD2. The CDR3 is 17 residues long. From germline, CDR1 is ENHRY and CDR2 SYGVKD. CDR3 amino acids: CAIGESPASGRYYTQYF. The CDR3 DNA is TGTGCCATCGGTGAGTCGCCGGCTAGCGGGAGATATTATACGCAGTATTTT.

In this sample, this clonotype turned up once. This chain connects TRBV20-1 to TRBJ2-5; D tentatively fits TRBD1 or TRBD2 (6 bases each). The ends were cut back, 6 bases at V and 7 bases at J, with 21 bases in the middle. The CDR3 covers 14 residues. Germline V gene lookup returns CDR1 DFQATT and CDR2 SNEGSKA (reference sequence). The chain's CDR3 is CSALEVGGGGTQYF. CDR3 DNA sequence: TGCAGTGCCCTGGAGGTGGGGGGCGGCGGGACCCAGTACTTC.